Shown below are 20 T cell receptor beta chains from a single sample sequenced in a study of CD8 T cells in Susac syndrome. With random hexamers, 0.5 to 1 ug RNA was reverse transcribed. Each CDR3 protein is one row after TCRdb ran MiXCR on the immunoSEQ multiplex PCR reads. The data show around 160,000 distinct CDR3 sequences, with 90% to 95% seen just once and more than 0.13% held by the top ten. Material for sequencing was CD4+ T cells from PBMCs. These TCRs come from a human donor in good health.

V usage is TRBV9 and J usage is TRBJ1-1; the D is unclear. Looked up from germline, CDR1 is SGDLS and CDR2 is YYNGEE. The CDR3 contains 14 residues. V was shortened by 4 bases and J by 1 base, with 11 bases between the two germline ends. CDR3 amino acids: CASSFGPGNTEAFF. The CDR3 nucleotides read TGTGCCAGCAGCTTCGGTCCTGGGAACACTGAAGCTTTCTTT.

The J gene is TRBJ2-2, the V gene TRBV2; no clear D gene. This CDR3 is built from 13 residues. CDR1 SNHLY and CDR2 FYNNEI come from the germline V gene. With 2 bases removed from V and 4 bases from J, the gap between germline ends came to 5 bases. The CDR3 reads CASSESFTGELFF. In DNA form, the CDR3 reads TGTGCCAGCAGTGAATCTTTCACCGGGGAGCTGTTTTTT.

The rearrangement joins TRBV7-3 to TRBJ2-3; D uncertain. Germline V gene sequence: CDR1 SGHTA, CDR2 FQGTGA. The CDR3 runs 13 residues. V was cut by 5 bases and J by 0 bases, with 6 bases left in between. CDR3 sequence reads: CASSGLSTDTQYF. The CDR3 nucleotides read TGTGCCAGCAGCGGCCTAAGCACAGATACGCAGTATTTT.

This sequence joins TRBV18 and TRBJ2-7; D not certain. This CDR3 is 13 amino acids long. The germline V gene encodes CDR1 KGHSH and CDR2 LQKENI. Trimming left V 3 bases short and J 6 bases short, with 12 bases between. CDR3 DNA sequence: TGTGCCAGCTCACCGTACGAGGCAAGCGAGCAGTACTTC. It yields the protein CASSPYEASEQYF.

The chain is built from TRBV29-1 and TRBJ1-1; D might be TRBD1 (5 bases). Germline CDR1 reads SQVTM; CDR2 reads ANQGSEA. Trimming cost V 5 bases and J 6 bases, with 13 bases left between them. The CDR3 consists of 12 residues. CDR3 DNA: TGCAGCGTTCATGGGGCGGACGCTGAAGCTTTCTTT. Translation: CSVHGADAEAFF.

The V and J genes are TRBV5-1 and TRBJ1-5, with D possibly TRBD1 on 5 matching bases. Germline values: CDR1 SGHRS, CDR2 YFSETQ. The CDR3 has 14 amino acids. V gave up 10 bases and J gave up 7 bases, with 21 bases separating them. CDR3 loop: CAPKGAGIWQPQHF. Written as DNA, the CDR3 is TGCGCCCCCAAAGGGGCGGGAATATGGCAGCCCCAGCATTTT.

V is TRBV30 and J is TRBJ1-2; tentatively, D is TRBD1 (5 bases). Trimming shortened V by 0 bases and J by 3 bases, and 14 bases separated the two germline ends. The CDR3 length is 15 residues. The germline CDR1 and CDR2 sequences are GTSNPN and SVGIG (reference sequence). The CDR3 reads CAWSVIGARDYGYTF. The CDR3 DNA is TGTGCCTGGAGTGTTATAGGGGCCCGGGACTATGGCTACACCTTC.

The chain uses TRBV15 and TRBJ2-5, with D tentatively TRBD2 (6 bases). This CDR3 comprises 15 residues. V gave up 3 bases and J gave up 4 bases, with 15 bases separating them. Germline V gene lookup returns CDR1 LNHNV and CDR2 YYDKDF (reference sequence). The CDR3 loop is CATSRRIGRGETQYF. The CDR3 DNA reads TGTGCCACCAGCAGGAGGATTGGGCGGGGAGAGACCCAGTACTTC.

The CDR3 sequence is CATSDWTGNGYTF. CDR3 in DNA: TGTGCCACCAGTGATTGGACAGGGAACGGCTACACCTTC. The V call is TRBV24-1, the J call TRBJ1-2; 8 nucleotides match TRBD1. Germline CDR1 KGHDR, CDR2 SFDVKD. The CDR3 consists of 13 residues. Trimming at V came to 2 bases and at J to 8 bases, leaving 3 bases not matched to a gene.

The CDR3 loop is CASSSTWGANTGELFF. The CDR3 coding sequence is TGTGCCAGCAGCTCCACGTGGGGGGCGAACACCGGGGAGCTGTTTTTT. The chain has TRBV7-9 and TRBJ2-2; a possible D gene is TRBD2 (6 bases). Germline V gene data show CDR1 as SEHNR and CDR2 as FQNEAQ (reference sequence). V lost 4 bases and J lost 0, with 12 bases in between. The CDR3 runs 16 residues. Drawing the rest from reference TRBV7-9 and TRBJ2-2, the complete variable domain is DTGVSQNPRHKITKRGQNVTFRCDPISEHNRLYWYRQTLGQGPEFLTYFQNEAQLEKSRLLSDRFSAERPKGSFSTLEIQRTEQGDSAMYLCASSSTWGANTGELFFGEGSRLTVL.

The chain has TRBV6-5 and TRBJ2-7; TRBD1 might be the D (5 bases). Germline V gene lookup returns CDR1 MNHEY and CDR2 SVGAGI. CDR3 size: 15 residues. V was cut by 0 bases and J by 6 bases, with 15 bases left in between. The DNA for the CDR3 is TGTGCCAGCAGTTACTCGGCCCTATCAGGGTTCGAGCAGTACTTC. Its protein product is CASSYSALSGFEQYF.

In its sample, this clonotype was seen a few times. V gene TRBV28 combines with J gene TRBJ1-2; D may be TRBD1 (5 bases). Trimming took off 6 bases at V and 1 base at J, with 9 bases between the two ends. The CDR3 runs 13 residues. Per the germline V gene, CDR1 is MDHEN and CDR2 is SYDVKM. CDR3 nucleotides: TGTGCCAGCAGGCCCCAGGGTAACTATGGCTACACCTTC. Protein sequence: CASRPQGNYGYTF.

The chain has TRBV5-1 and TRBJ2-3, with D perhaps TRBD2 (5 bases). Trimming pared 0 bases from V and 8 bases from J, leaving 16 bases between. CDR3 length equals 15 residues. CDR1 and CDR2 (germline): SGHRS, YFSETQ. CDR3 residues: CASSLGGVGEATQYF. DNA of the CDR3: TGCGCCAGCAGCTTGGGAGGAGTCGGGGAAGCTACGCAGTATTTT.

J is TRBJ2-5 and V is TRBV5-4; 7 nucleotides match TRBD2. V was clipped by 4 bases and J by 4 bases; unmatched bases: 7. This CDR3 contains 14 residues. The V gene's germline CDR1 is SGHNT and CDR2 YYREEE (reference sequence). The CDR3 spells CASSGSGLGETQYF. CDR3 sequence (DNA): TGTGCCAGCAGCGGGTCCGGACTAGGAGAGACCCAGTACTTC.

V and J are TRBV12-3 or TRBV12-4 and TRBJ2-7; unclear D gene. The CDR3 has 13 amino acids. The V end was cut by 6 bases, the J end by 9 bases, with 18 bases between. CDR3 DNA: TGTGCCAGCAGCGCCCCCGGAGTCGGTGTGCAGTACTTC. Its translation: CASSAPGVGVQYF.

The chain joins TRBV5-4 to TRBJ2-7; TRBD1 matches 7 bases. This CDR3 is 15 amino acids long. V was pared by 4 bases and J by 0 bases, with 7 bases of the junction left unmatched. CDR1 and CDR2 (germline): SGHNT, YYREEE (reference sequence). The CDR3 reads CASSQSWDSSYEQYF. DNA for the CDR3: TGTGCCAGCAGCCAGTCATGGGACAGCTCCTACGAGCAGTACTTC.

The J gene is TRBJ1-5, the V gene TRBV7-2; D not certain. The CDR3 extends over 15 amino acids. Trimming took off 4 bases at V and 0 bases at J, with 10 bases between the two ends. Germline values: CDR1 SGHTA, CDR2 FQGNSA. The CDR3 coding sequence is TGTGCCAGCAGCTCAGGAGCCTATAGCAATCAGCCCCAGCATTTT. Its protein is CASSSGAYSNQPQHF.

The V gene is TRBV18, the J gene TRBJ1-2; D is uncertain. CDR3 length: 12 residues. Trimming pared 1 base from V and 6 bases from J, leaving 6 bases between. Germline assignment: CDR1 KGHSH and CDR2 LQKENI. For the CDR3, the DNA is TGTGCCAGCTCACCACTTGGGGATGGCTACACCTTC. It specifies CASSPLGDGYTF.

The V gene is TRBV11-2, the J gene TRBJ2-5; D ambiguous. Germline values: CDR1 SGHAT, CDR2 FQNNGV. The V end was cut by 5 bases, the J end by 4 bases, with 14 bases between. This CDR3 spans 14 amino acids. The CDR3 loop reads CASSPSATAETQYF. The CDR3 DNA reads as TGTGCCAGCAGCCCATCGGCCACCGCAGAGACCCAGTACTTC.

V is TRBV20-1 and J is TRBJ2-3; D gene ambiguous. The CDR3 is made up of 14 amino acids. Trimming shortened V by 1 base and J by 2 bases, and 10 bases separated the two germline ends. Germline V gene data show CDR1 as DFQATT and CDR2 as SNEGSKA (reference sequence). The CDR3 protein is CSARAPGFTDTQYF. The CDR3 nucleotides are TGCAGTGCTAGAGCTCCCGGGTTCACAGATACGCAGTATTTT.